This passage covers 19 T cell receptor beta chains from one sample sequenced in a study of cytomegalovirus exposure and HLA in healthy donors. A multiplex PCR was run with 60 Vbeta primers and 13 Jbeta primers. The method was immunoSEQ multiplex PCR; TCRdb's version includes in-frame clones alone and lacks a portion of them. The profile shows 150,000 to 200,000 clones, around 79% of them singletons. The sample was PBMCs. The receptors stem from a woman aged 40 to 50 in good health and CMV-seronegative.

V and J are TRBV5-6 and TRBJ1-5; tentatively, D is TRBD1 (5 bases). Germline-derived CDR1 and CDR2 are SGHDT and YYEEEE. The V and J ends lost 3 bases and 2 bases respectively, with 12 bases between them. This CDR3 has 15 amino acids. CDR3: CASSSGGAGNQPQHF. In nucleotides, the CDR3 is TGTGCCAGCAGCTCCGGTGGGGCGGGCAATCAGCCCCAGCATTTT.

The chain recombines TRBV18 with TRBJ1-1, with D unclear. V gave up 3 bases and J gave up 5 bases, with 7 bases separating them. CDR3 length: 12 amino acids. Germline V CDR1 and CDR2: KGHSH, LQKENI. In DNA form, the CDR3 reads TGTGCCAGCTCACCGAGTAGAACTGAAGCTTTCTTT. This sequence encodes CASSPSRTEAFF.

Here the CDR3 DNA reads TGTGCCAGCAGCTTGGTCCTTAGTGGCTCCTACAATGAGCAGTTCTTC. Its protein is CASSLVLSGSYNEQFF. The J gene is TRBJ2-1, the V gene TRBV5-6; D is uncertain. Germline assignment: CDR1 SGHDT and CDR2 YYEEEE. There are 16 residues in the CDR3. V shed 0 bases and J shed 0 bases, with 10 bases lying between them.

The chain is built from TRBV28 and TRBJ2-6, with D possibly being TRBD2 (5 bases). Trimming removed 4 bases at V and 0 bases at J, with 16 bases between. CDR1 MDHEN and CDR2 SYDVKM come from the germline V gene. This CDR3 comprises 18 residues. CDR3 sequence (DNA): TGTGCCAGCAGTTCCTCAGGTCCGGGAACCTCTGGGGCCAACGTCCTGACTTTC. It specifies CASSSSGPGTSGANVLTF.

The chain links TRBV28 to TRBJ2-7; D might be TRBD2 (7 bases). The CDR3 is made up of 13 amino acids. With 3 bases removed from V and 11 bases from J, the gap between germline ends came to 17 bases. CDR1 and CDR2 (germline): MDHEN, SYDVKM. The CDR3 here is CASSLGGGREKYF. CDR3 DNA: TGTGCCAGCAGTTTGGGCGGGGGCCGGGAGAAGTACTTC.

In DNA, the CDR3 is TGTGCCAGCTCACGATCTTATAGGACCCAGGGCGTGGGCACAGATACGCAGTATTTT. Encoded protein: CASSRSYRTQGVGTDTQYF. The rearrangement links TRBV18 to TRBJ2-3; TRBD1 is a possible D gene (5 bases). Looked up from germline, CDR1 is KGHSH and CDR2 is LQKENI. The CDR3 sequence is 19 residues long. V was shortened by 4 bases and J by 1 base, with 24 bases between the two germline ends.

The chain employs TRBV7-9 and TRBJ2-3; 11 bases align to TRBD2. There are 15 residues in the CDR3. The ends lost 5 bases at V and 4 bases at J; junction bases unmatched: 5. Germline CDR1 SEHNR, CDR2 FQNEAQ (reference sequence). CDR3 amino acids: CASSPASGGSDTQYF. The CDR3 bases are TGTGCCAGCAGCCCCGCTAGCGGGGGGTCAGATACGCAGTATTTT.

The V call is TRBV15, the J call TRBJ1-1, with TRBD1 matching over 7 bases. Germline V CDR1 and CDR2: LNHNV, YYDKDF (reference sequence). The CDR3 is made up of 15 amino acids. The junction had 7 bases not matched to a gene; V was cut back by 2 bases and J by 4 bases. This chain's CDR3 is CATSRSYRGGTEAFF. CDR3 bases: TGTGCCACCAGCAGATCTTACAGGGGCGGCACTGAAGCTTTCTTT.

The chain is built from TRBV5-8 and TRBJ2-5; 9 nucleotides agree with TRBD1. The CDR3 is 16 residues long. V lost 5 bases to trimming and J lost 4 bases; unmatched junction nucleotides: 12. Germline CDR1 reads SGHTS; CDR2 reads YDEGEE. The CDR3 nucleotides read TGTGCCAGCAGGGCGGGACAGGGATCCCTCGCAGAGACCCAGTACTTC. It translates to CASRAGQGSLAETQYF. Complete variable domain (other parts from reference TRBV5-8 and TRBJ2-5): EAGVTQSPTHLIKTRGQQATLRCSPISGHTSVYWYQQALGLGLQFLLWYDEGEERNRGNFPPRFSGRQFPNYSSELNVNALELEDSALYLCASRAGQGSLAETQYFGPGTRLLVL.

V gene TRBV2 combines with J gene TRBJ1-2; the D is unclear. CDR3 length: 14 amino acids. The V gene's germline CDR1 is SNHLY and CDR2 FYNNEI. Deletions cut 2 bases from V and 4 bases from J, with 11 bases between. The CDR3 nucleotides are TGTGCCAGCAGTGAATCGACATTGGGCTATGGCTACACCTTC. Protein product: CASSESTLGYGYTF.

The rearrangement joins TRBV19 to TRBJ2-2, with D tentatively TRBD1 (6 bases). The ends were cut back, 10 bases at V and 1 base at J, with 19 bases in the middle. The CDR3 extends over 16 amino acids. Germline CDR1 is LNHDA and CDR2 is SQIVND (reference sequence). DNA of the CDR3: TGTGCCACCCATCCTCCGGGCAGGGGGAACACCGGGGAGCTGTTTTTT. Translating it yields CATHPPGRGNTGELFF. Combining the CDR3 with reference TRBV19 and TRBJ2-2 gives the whole variable domain DGGITQSPKYLFRKEGQNVTLSCEQNLNHDAMYWYRQDPGQGLRLIYYSQIVNDFQKGDIAEGYSVSREKKESFPLTVTSAQKNPTAFYLCATHPPGRGNTGELFFGEGSRLTVL.

This clone has a single count. The V and J genes are TRBV9 and TRBJ2-3; D possibly corresponds to TRBD2 (6 bases). Germline V gene lookup returns CDR1 SGDLS and CDR2 YYNGEE. The V end was cut by 1 base, the J end by 4 bases, with 13 bases between. This CDR3 is built from 15 residues. The CDR3 is CASSVSHGGADTQYF. The CDR3 DNA reads as TGTGCCAGCAGCGTATCACACGGGGGTGCAGATACGCAGTATTTT. The variable domain in full, with the rest retrieved from reference TRBV9 and TRBJ2-3, is DSGVTQTPKHLITATGQRVTLRCSPRSGDLSVYWYQQSLDQGLQFLIQYYNGEERAKGNILERFSAQQFPDLHSELNLSSLELGDSALYFCASSVSHGGADTQYFGPGTRLTVL.

As regards this clone: Other DNA sequences in this sample translate to the same CDR3. V usage is TRBV2 and J usage is TRBJ2-7; 8 bases line up with TRBD1. Germline V lookup: CDR1 SNHLY, CDR2 FYNNEI. Unmatched junction bases numbered 8, after V lost 6 bases and J lost 7 bases. The CDR3 spans 13 residues. The CDR3 DNA sequence: TGTGCCAGCAGGCTCCAGGGGGCTGGTGAGCAGTACTTC. Amino acids: CASRLQGAGEQYF.

This clone has a handful of counts. The V and J genes are TRBV4-1 and TRBJ1-2; D possibly corresponds to TRBD1 (6 bases). Per the germline V gene, CDR1 is MGHRA and CDR2 is YSYEKL. Trimming removed 0 bases at V and 8 bases at J, with 13 bases between. The CDR3 is 14 amino acids. The CDR3 DNA reads as TGCGCCAGCAGCCAAGACGAACAGGGACAAGGCTACACCTTC. Its translation is CASSQDEQGQGYTF.

The rearrangement uses TRBV19 and TRBJ1-5; 9 positions match TRBD1. J was trimmed by 6 bases and V by 6 bases; bases with no gene match: 3. Germline V gene data show CDR1 as LNHDA and CDR2 as SQIVND (reference sequence). The length of the CDR3 is 13 residues. CDR3 amino acids: CASRGQGGQPQHF. Written as DNA, the CDR3 is TGTGCCAGTAGGGGACAGGGCGGTCAGCCCCAGCATTTT.

This clone showed up many times. The chain recombines TRBV5-6 with TRBJ2-7; 9 bases line up with TRBD2. V gave up 0 bases and J gave up 2 bases; unmatched junction bases: 9. CDR3 length: 17 amino acids. Germline V gene sequence: CDR1 SGHDT, CDR2 YYEEEE. The DNA for the CDR3 is TGTGCCAGCAGCTTGGCCTCTCGGCGCGGGGGGGCCTACGAGCAGTACTTC. It encodes CASSLASRRGGAYEQYF.

The V and J genes are TRBV6-6 and TRBJ2-5; 7 bases match TRBD2. Germline lookup yields CDR1 MNHNY and CDR2 SVGAGI (reference sequence). This CDR3 contains 14 residues. The junction had 14 bases not matched to a gene; V was cut back by 7 bases and J by 9 bases. CDR3 in DNA: TGTGCCAGCACCCCAAAAGGGGCCCGGGGGGCCCAGTACTTC. As protein: CASTPKGARGAQYF.

The chain combines TRBV5-1 with TRBJ2-3; 14 nucleotides align to TRBD2. After removal of 4 bases from V and 4 bases from J, the junction contained 5 bases not matched to a gene. The CDR3 spans 16 residues. Germline-derived CDR1 and CDR2 are SGHRS and YFSETQ. The CDR3 region has the DNA TGCGCCAGCAGCACGGGACTAGCGGGGGCTCCAGATACGCAGTATTTT. Protein sequence: CASSTGLAGAPDTQYF.

V is TRBV18 and J is TRBJ2-1; 7 nucleotides align to TRBD2. The germline V gene encodes CDR1 KGHSH and CDR2 LQKENI. V was clipped by 3 bases and J by 7 bases; unmatched bases: 3. The CDR3 is 13 amino acids. CDR3: CASSPAAGNEQFF. The CDR3, as DNA: TGTGCCAGCTCACCCGCAGCGGGAAATGAGCAGTTCTTC.